The clone carrying this T cell receptor (beta chain) was seen repeatedly, ten times or more. The antigen remains unidentified. Time point here: sample taken at primary tumor resection. Extraction of whole RNA from tumor, nontumor lung or frozen PBMC preceded unsorted sequencing. V was pared by 6 bases and J by 1 base, with 10 bases between. CDR3 length: 14 residues. The data stem from a study of spatial heterogeneity in lung cancer. Findings and limits, study-wide: Ubiquitous expanded tumor TCRs surfaced in blood more at resection than they did at follow-up.

TCRdb redid the calling of the 5' RACE reads with MiXCR, one entry per CDR3 protein. The table lists 48,000 or so distinct CDR3 sequences, less than 6% of them singletons. V and J are TRBV12-3 or TRBV12-4 and TRBJ2-1; D is unclear. The specimen was PBMCs, collected at surgery. The clonotype originates from a male donor with early-stage non-small cell lung cancer. For the CDR3, the DNA is TGTGCCAGCAGCCTGCGAGGTTCCTACAATGAGCAGTTCTTC. Protein: CASSLRGSYNEQFF.